This T cell receptor (beta chain) was observed in a study of OX40 agonist ivuxolimab in advanced cancers. Overall study findings and caveats: Antigen specificity of clonally expanded peripheral T cells was not established.

Using immunoSEQ multiplex PCR, the repertoire was profiled, and TCRdb retains in-frame clones only, with some absent. The sample has around 80,000 clones, approximately 84% seen once. Concerning this clone itself: Its matching antigen is unknown.

Trimming left V 5 bases short and J 2 bases short, with 14 bases between. Germline loops: CDR1 LNHDA, CDR2 SQIVND (reference sequence). CDR3 size: 15 residues. The chain is built from TRBV19 and TRBJ2-3, with D perhaps assigned TRBD1 or TRBD2 (6 bases each). The starting material was CD4+ or CD8+ T cells sorted from blood, obtained in a trial of the OX40 agonist ivuxolimab. This sequence was found in an adult with an advanced solid tumor such as melanoma, head and neck, liver or kidney cancer. The CDR3 spells CASSRGPDLTDTQYF. CDR3 DNA: TGTGCCAGTAGTCGGGGGCCGGATCTCACAGATACGCAGTATTTT.